A selection of T cell receptor beta chains follows, all from one sample in a study of blood T cell repertoires in COVID-19. Sequenced by immunoSEQ multiplex PCR; TCRdb stores in-frame clones only, minus some. The sample holds some 160,000 clones, about four fifths seen once. The sequenced sample was peripheral blood. These receptors originate from a woman of 80 years or more with acute or convalescent COVID-19. Both conserved end residues are part of each CDR3. D genes are given only for firm matches. Part of the rows lack a size; the others show once, few, many or a class for expanded clones.

J gene | V gene | clone size | D gene | CDR3 DNA | CDR3 protein
TRBJ1-3 | TRBV6-2/TRBV6-3 | . | TRBD1 | TGTGCCAGCAGTTACGCGGTGGGACAGCGCTCTGGAAACACCATATATTTT | CASSYAVGQRSGNTIYF
TRBJ2-1 | TRBV7-8 | . | TRBD1 | TGTGCCAGCAGCTTAGCGGACGTGGTGGACAGGATTGTGCCCGTGGACAATGAGCAGTTCTTC | CASSLADVVDRIVPVDNEQFF
TRBJ1-6 | TRBV2 | . | . | TGTGCCAGCAGGAGGCAGGGTATCAATTCACCCCTCCACTTT | CASRRQGINSPLHF
TRBJ1-2 | TRBV6-5 | . | TRBD1 | TGTGCCAGCAGATTCCCGGGACAGGGGGGTGGTGGCTACACCTTC | CASRFPGQGGGGYTF
TRBJ1-3 | TRBV30 | . | . | TGTGCCTGGAGACGTTACGGCCAGGGAGGAAACACCATATATTTT | CAWRRYGQGGNTIYF
TRBJ1-2 | TRBV5-1 | . | . | TGCGCCAGCAGCTTAACTTGGGCCTTGGGCTACACCTTC | CASSLTWALGYTF
TRBJ2-1 | TRBV19 | . | . | TGTGCCAGTAGTACTTATGATGAGCAGTTCTTC | CASSTYDEQFF
TRBJ1-3 | TRBV5-1 | once | . | TGCGCCAGCAGCCTCGACAGGGGAAACACCATATATTTT | CASSLDRGNTIYF
TRBJ2-7 | TRBV18 | . | TRBD1 | TGTGCCAGCTCGCAGGACAGGGTTCTCGAGCAGTACTTC | CASSQDRVLEQYF
TRBJ2-7 | TRBV12-5 | . | . | TGTGCTAGTGGTACCTACAGGGAGTCCTACGAGCAGTACTTC | CASGTYRESYEQYF
TRBJ2-1 | TRBV28 | . | TRBD2 | TGTGCCAGCAGTGGTGCTAGCGGAGCCTACAATGAGCAGTTCTTC | CASSGASGAYNEQFF
TRBJ2-1 | TRBV5-1 | once | . | TGCGCCAGCAGCTCCGGAGTTACTTACTCCTACAATGAGCAGTTCTTC | CASSSGVTYSYNEQFF
TRBJ1-1 | TRBV7-9 | . | . | TGTGCCAGCAGCTTAGGGACAGCTGAAGCTTTCTTT | CASSLGTAEAFF
TRBJ2-4 | TRBV5-1 | . | . | TGCGCCAGCAGCTTGGAGTACCAGGGGACGGCCAAAAACATTCAGTACTTC | CASSLEYQGTAKNIQYF
TRBJ1-5 | TRBV7-2 | . | TRBD1 | TGTGCCAGCAGCCCGCGGACAGGTAGCAATCAGCCCCAGCATTTT | CASSPRTGSNQPQHF
TRBJ2-3 | TRBV15 | . | . | TGTGCCACCAGCGAGCAGGGTCTCCCAGATACGCAGTATTTT | CATSEQGLPDTQYF
TRBJ2-3 | TRBV11-2 | . | TRBD1 | TGTGCCAGCAGCTTCCTGGACAGGCCTCCTACCACAGATACGCAGTATTTT | CASSFLDRPPTTDTQYF
TRBJ2-5 | TRBV5-1 | . | TRBD2 | TGCGCCACCAGACTAGCGGGGGACTTAGGCACCCAGTACTTC | CATRLAGDLGTQYF
TRBJ2-7 | TRBV13 | . | TRBD2 | TGTGCCAGCAGCTCGGGACTATTCTACGAGCAGTACTTC | CASSSGLFYEQYF
TRBJ1-2 | TRBV11-2 | . | TRBD1 | TGTGCCAGCAGCTTGGGGCCCGGGACAGCACTCCTCTTC | CASSLGPGTALLF
TRBJ1-1 | TRBV19 | . | . | TGTGCCAGTAGGCCGGGACACCCGAACACTGAAGCTTTCTTT | CASRPGHPNTEAFF
TRBJ1-2 | TRBV6-5 | . | . | TGTGCCAGCAGTCAACAGATTAACTATGGCTACACCTTC | CASSQQINYGYTF